The entry below gives a single TCR beta chain sequence along with its context. Its antigen remains unidentified. These data originate in a study of T cell responses to AZD1222 COVID-19 vaccine. Study details: Analyses pooled second doses at about 4 or about 12 weeks. Study outcomes and limitations: The donor cohort was predominantly white British with a female majority, and clonal diversity may have been underestimated.

Produced via immunoSEQ multiplex PCR; TCRdb's table is partial and in-frame only. The data show about 130,000 clones, with over 75% seen just once and about 20% held by the top ten. The CDR3 loop spans 15 amino acids. The germline V gene has CDR1 SGHNT and CDR2 YYREEE (reference sequence). Trimming stripped 3 bases from V and 5 bases from J, with 14 bases between. This clonotype was sampled from an adult in good health. Sequenced here: peripheral blood, sampled on day 0 of AZD1222 vaccination. This chain joins TRBV5-4 and TRBJ1-4; D remains ambiguous. In DNA, the CDR3 is TGTGCCAGCAGCTGGGGTCGGGGAGAGAATGAAAAACTGTTTTTT. Amino acid sequence: CASSWGRGENEKLFF.